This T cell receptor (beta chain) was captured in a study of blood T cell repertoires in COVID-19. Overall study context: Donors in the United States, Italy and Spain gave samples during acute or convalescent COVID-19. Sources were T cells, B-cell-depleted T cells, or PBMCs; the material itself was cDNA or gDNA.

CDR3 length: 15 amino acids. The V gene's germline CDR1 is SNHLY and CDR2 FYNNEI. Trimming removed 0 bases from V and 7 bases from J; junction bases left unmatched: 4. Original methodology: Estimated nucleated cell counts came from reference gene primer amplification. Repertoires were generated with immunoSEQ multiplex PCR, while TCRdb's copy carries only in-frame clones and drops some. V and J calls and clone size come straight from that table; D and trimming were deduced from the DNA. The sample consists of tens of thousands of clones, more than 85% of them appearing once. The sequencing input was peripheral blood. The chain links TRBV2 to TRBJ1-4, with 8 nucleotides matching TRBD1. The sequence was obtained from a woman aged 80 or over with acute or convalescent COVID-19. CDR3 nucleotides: TGTGCCAGCAGTGAAGCCCCCGGACAGGGTGAAAAACTGTTTTTT. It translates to CASSEAPGQGEKLFF.